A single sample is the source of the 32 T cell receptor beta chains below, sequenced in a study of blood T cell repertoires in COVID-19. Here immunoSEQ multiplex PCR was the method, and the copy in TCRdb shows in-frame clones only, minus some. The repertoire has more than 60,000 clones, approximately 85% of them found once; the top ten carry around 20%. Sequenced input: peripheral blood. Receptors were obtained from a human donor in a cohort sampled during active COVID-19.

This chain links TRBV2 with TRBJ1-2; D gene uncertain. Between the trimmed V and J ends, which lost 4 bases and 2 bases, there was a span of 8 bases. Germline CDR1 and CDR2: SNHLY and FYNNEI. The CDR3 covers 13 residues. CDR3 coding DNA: TGTGCCAGCAGTGGTGGGCCGAACTATGGCTACACCTTC. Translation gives CASSGGPNYGYTF.

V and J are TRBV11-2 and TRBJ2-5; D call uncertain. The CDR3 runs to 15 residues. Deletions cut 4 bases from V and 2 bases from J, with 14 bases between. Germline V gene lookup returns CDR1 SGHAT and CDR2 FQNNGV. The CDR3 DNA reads TGTGCCAGCAGCTCAATCCCTACCCCGCAAGAGACCCAGTACTTC. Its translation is CASSSIPTPQETQYF.

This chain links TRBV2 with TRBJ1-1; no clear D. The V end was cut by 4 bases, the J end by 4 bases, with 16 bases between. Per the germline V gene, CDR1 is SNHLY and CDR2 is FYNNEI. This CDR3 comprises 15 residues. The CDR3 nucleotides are TGTGCCAGCAGTGTACAGCGGGTGAGGAGCACTGAAGCTTTCTTT. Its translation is CASSVQRVRSTEAFF.

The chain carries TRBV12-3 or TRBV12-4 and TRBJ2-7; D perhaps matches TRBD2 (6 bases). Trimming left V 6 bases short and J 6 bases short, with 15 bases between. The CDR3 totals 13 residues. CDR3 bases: TGTGCCAGCAGGGGGGGTCGGTTTGGCGAGCAGTACTTC. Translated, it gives CASRGGRFGEQYF.

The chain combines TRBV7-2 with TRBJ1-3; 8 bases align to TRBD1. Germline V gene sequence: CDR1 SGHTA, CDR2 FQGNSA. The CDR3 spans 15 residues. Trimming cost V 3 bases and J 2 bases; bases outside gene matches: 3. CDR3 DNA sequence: TGTGCCAGCAGCTTCGGACAGGGCCCTGGAAACACCATATATTTT. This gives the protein CASSFGQGPGNTIYF.

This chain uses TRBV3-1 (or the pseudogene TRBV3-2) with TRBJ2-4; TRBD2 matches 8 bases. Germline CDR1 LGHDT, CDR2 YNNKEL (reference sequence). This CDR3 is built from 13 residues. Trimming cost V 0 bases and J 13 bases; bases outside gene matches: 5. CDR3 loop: CASSQDLGGGQYF. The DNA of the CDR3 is TGTGCCAGCAGCCAAGATCTGGGCGGGGGGCAGTACTTC.

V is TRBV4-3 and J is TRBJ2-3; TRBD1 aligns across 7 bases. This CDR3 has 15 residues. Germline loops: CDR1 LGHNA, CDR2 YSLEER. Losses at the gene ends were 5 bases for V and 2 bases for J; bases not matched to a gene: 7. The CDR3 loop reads CASSSRDSPTDTQYF. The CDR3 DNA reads TGCGCCAGCAGCTCCCGGGACAGCCCCACAGATACGCAGTATTTT.

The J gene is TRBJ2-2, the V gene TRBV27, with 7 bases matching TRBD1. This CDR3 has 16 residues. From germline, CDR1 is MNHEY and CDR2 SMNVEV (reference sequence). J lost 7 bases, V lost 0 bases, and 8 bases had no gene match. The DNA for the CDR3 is TGTGCCAGCAGTTTATCCCCCCGGCCAGGGGGCGGGGAGCTGTTTTTT. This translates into CASSLSPRPGGGELFF.

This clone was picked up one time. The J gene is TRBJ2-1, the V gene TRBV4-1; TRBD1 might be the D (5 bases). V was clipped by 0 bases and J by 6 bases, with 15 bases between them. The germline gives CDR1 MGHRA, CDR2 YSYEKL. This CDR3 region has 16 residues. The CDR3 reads CASSQEGWGRGNEQFF. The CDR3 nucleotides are TGCGCCAGCAGCCAAGAAGGTTGGGGTAGGGGCAATGAGCAGTTCTTC.

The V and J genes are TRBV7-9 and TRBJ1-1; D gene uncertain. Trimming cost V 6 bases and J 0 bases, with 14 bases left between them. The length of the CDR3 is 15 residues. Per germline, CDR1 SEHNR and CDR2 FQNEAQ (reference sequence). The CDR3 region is CASRNLREMNTEAFF. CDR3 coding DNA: TGTGCCAGCAGGAACCTCCGCGAGATGAACACTGAAGCTTTCTTT. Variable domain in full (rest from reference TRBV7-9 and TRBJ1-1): DTGVSQNPRHKITKRGQNVTFRCDPISEHNRLYWYRQTLGQGPEFLTYFQNEAQLEKSRLLSDRFSAERPKGSFSTLEIQRTEQGDSAMYLCASRNLREMNTEAFFGQGTRLTVV.

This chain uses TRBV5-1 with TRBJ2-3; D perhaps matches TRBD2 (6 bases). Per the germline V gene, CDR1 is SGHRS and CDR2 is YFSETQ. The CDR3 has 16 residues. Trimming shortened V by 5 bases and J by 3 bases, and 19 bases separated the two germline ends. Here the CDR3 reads CASREGSGGATDTQYF. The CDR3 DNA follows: TGCGCCAGCAGGGAGGGAAGTGGCGGCGCTACAGATACGCAGTATTTT.

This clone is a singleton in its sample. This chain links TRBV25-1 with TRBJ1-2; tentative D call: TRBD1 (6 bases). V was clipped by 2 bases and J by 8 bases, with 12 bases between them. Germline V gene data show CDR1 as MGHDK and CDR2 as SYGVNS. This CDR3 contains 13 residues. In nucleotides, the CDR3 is TGTGCCAGCAGTGAAACAGGGCGCCGGGGCTACACCTTC. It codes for CASSETGRRGYTF.

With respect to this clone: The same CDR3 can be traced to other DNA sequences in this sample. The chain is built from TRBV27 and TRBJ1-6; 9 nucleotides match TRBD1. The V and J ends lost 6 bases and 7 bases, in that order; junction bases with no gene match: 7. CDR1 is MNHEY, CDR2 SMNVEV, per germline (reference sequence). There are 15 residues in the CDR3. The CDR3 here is CASSRTGVGNSPLHF. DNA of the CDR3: TGTGCCAGCAGCCGGACAGGGGTCGGAAATTCACCCCTCCACTTT.

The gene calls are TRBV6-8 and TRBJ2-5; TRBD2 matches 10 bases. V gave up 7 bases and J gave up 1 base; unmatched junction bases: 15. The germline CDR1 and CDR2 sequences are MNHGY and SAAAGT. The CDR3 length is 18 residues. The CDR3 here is CASKPPERGGRIQETQYF. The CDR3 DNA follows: TGTGCCAGCAAACCGCCCGAGCGGGGGGGCCGTATCCAAGAGACCCAGTACTTC.

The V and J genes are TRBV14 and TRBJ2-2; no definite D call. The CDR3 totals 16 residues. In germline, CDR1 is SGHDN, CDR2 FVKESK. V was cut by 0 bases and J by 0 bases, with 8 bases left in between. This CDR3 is CASSQDSLANTGELFF. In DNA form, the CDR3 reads TGTGCCAGCAGCCAAGATAGTCTGGCGAACACCGGGGAGCTGTTTTTT.

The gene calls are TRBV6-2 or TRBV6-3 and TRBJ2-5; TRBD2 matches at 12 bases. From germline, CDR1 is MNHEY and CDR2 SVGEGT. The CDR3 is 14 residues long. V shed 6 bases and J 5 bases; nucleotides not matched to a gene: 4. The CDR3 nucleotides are TGTGCCAGCAGCTTTGGACTAGCGGGGGAGACCCAGTACTTC. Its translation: CASSFGLAGETQYF.

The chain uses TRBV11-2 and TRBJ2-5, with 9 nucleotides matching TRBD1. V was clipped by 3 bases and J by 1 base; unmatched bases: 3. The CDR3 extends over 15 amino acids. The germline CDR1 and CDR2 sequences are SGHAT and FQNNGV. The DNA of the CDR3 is TGTGCCAGCAGCTTCGGGACAGGGCTCCAAGAGACCCAGTACTTC. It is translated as CASSFGTGLQETQYF.

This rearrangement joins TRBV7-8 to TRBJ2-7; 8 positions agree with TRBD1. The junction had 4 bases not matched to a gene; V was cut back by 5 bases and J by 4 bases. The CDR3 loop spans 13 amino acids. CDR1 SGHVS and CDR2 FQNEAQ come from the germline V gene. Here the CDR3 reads CASSTTGGYEQYF. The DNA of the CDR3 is TGTGCCAGCAGCACCACAGGGGGTTACGAGCAGTACTTC.

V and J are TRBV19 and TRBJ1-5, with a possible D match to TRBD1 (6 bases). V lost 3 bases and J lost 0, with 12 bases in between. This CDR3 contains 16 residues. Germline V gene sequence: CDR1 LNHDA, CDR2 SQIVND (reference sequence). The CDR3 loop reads CASSIRQESSNQPQHF. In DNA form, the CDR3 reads TGTGCCAGTAGTATTCGACAGGAGAGTAGCAATCAGCCCCAGCATTTT.

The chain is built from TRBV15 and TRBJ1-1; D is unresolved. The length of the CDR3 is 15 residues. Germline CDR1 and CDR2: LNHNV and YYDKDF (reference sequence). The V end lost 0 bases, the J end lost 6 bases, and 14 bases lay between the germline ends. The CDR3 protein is CATSREIAGKAEAFF. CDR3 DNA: TGTGCCACCAGCAGAGAAATCGCGGGGAAGGCTGAAGCTTTCTTT.

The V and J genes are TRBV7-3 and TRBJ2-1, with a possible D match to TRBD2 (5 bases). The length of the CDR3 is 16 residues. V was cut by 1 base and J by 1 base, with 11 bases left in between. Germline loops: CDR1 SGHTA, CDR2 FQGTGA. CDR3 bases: TGTGCCAGCAGCTTAAACCCAGGAGGATCCTACAATGAGCAGTTCTTC. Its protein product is CASSLNPGGSYNEQFF.

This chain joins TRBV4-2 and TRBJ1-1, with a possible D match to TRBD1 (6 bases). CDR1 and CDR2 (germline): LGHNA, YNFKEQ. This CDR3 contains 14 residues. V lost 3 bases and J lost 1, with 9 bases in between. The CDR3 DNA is TGTGCCAGCAGCCAGACAGGCGAGAACACTGAAGCTTTCTTT. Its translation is CASSQTGENTEAFF.

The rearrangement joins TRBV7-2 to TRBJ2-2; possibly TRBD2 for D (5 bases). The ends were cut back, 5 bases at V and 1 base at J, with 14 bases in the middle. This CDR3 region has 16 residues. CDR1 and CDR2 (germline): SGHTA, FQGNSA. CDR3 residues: CASSRIALRNTGELFF. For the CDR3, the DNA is TGTGCCAGCAGCCGCATAGCGCTTCGGAACACCGGGGAGCTGTTTTTT.

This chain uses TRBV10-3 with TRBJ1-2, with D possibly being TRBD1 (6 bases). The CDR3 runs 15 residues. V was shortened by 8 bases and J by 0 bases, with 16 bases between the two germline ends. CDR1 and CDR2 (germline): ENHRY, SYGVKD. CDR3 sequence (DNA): TGTGCCATCGGCGCAGGGGCCTTAGCTAACTATGGCTACACCTTC. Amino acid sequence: CAIGAGALANYGYTF.

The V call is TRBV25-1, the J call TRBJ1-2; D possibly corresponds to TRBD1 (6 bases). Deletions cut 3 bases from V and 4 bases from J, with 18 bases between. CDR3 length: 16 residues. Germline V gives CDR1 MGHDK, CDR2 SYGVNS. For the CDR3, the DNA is TGTGCCAGCAGTGAGCCCGGGCCAGGGGAGCTCTATGGCTACACCTTC. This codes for CASSEPGPGELYGYTF.

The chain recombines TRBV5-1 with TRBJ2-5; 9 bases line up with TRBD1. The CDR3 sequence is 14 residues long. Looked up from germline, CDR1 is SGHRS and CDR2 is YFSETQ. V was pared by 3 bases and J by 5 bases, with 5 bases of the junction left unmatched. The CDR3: CASSSTGGWETQYF. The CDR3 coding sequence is TGCGCCAGCAGCTCCACAGGGGGCTGGGAGACCCAGTACTTC.

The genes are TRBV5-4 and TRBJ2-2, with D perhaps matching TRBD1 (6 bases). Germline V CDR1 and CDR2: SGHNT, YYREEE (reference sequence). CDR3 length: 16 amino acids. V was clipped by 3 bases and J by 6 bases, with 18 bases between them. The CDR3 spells CASSWGQGGPAGELFF. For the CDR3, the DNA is TGTGCCAGCAGCTGGGGACAAGGCGGGCCCGCCGGGGAGCTGTTTTTT.

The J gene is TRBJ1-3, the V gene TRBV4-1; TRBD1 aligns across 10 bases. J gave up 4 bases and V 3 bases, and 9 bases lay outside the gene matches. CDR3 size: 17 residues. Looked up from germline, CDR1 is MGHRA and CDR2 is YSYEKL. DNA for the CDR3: TGCGCCAGCAGCCACCGGGGGGACAGGGGATTAGGAAACACCATATATTTT. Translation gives CASSHRGDRGLGNTIYF.

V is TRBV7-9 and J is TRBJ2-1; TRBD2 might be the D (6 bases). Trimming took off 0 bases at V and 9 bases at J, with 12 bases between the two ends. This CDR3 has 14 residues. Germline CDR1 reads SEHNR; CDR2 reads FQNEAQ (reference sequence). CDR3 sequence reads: CASSLAEREAEQFF. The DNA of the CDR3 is TGTGCCAGCAGCTTAGCAGAAAGGGAGGCTGAGCAGTTCTTC.

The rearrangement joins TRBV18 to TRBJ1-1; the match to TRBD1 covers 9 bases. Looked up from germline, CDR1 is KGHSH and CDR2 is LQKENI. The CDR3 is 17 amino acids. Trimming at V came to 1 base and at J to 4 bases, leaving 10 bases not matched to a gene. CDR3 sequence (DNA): TGTGCCAGCTCACCACGAGACAGGGGGTTTGGTGGCACTGAAGCTTTCTTT. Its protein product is CASSPRDRGFGGTEAFF.

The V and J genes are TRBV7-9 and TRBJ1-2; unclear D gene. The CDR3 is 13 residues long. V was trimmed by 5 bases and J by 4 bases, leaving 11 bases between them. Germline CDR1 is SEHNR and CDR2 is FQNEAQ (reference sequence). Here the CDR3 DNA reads TGTGCCAGCAGCGGTGCGGGTGTCTATGGCTACACCTTC. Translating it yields CASSGAGVYGYTF.

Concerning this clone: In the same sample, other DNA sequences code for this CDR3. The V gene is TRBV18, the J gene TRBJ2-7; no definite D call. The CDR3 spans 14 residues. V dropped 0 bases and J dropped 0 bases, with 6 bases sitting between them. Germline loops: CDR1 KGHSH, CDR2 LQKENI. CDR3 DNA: TGTGCCAGCTCACCACCGTCAGGCTCCTACGAGCAGTACTTC. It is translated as CASSPPSGSYEQYF.